The T cell receptor beta chain described here comes from a study of blood T cell repertoires in COVID-19. Study as a whole: PBMCs, B-cell-depleted T cells, or T cells provided the cDNA or gDNA that made up the material.

Measured with immunoSEQ multiplex PCR; TCRdb has only the in-frame clones, and not every one. The sample includes tens of thousands of clones, approximately 80% of them seen just once. After removal of 6 bases from V and 4 bases from J, the junction contained 4 bases not matched to a gene. The CDR3 sequence is 13 residues long. The germline gives CDR1 MNHEY, CDR2 SVGAGI. The Seattle site enrolled patients during active infection and followed them longitudinally. The specimen was peripheral blood. The gene calls are TRBV6-5 and TRBJ1-2, with 8 bases that match TRBD1. This receptor was obtained from a middle-aged man with COVID-19, enrolled during active disease. The CDR3 DNA follows: TGTGCCAGCAGCCGGGACAGGTTCTATGGCTACACCTTC. Protein product: CASSRDRFYGYTF.